This TCR beta chain emerged from a study of T cells in Graves' hyperthyroidism and ophthalmopathy (dated by TCRdb to between 2018 and 2021). Some background on the complete study: Peripheral blood was sampled at the time of initial diagnosis, prior to any treatment. To identify distinguishing TCR V-J signatures, a discovery cohort of about 95 patients was used, comprising under 45 with Graves' ophthalmopathy and approximately 57 with stable Graves' hyperthyroidism. Prospective prediction of ophthalmopathy was tested in an independent validation cohort of fewer than 20 hyperthyroidism patients and 17 patients who later progressed to ophthalmopathy. The roughly 90 discovery patients were divided at random into training and test sets in a 7:3 ratio. In addition, the study compared T-cell repertoires in thyroid tissue and in blood from six Graves' hyperthyroidism patients. Once sampling was done, hyperthyroidism patients were given methimazole at a starting dose of 30 mg daily, whereas ophthalmopathy patients were given high-dose intravenous methylprednisolone. The paper reports TCR Vbeta CDR3 sequencing of some 140 peripheral blood samples: some 41 ophthalmopathy, 70 to 85 hyperthyroidism and approximately 17 progressor patients.

The TCR beta CDR3 regions were amplified from RNA transcripts. The first round of RT-PCR for the TCR CDR3 was performed with the HTBI primer set and the Qiagen OneStep RT-PCR kit. Libraries were constructed in a second round of multiplex PCR, after which size selection and purification were carried out. Sequencing of the libraries was done on an Illumina HiSeq2000 using paired-end 100 bp reads. The published analysis was carried out like this. SOAPnuke was used to process the raw data, removing reads that contained adapters or uncalled bases, had a mean Phred below 15, or lacked an exact match to the constant primer or identifier. High-quality paired reads were merged using COPE v1.2.5, and each unique nucleotide sequence was defined as a clonotype. Clonotypes were aligned to IMGT TRBV, TRBD and TRBJ reference segments using MiTCR v1.1. Analysis was restricted to V-J combinations with a frequency above 0.0001, which covered 98% to 99.2% of repertoires. The TCS score was defined as F50 (clonal expansion) divided by E x V (chaos), with BLOSUM62-based TCRdist calculated between CDR3 peptides within each V-J. Welch's t-statistics and random forest reduced fewer than 550 V-J features to fewer than 15, which were used in a naive Bayes classifier (R e1071). The public reads were quality trimmed at Q25 with fastp and then assembled into clones with MiXCR by TCRdb, keeping productive beta chains. Each CDR3 protein gets just one entry, which takes the most common genes and DNA from the rows behind it. The V and J calls shown here were made by TCRdb, not taken from the authors' results. Recorded for this sample are about 100,000 distinct CDR3 sequences; approximately 15% of them occurred a single time. Together, the top ten hold around two fifths of the sample.

General conclusions and limits of the study: Blood samples also contained most of the expanded thyroid clonotypes (frequency above 0.001), which suggests that blood repertoires may reflect thyroid immune responses. A 13 V-J signature model separated ophthalmopathy from stable hyperthyroidism, with approximately 86% sensitivity and around 84% specificity in cross-validation and 80%/75% in testing. During validation, the model predicted progression to ophthalmopathy a median of roughly 7.1 months ahead of onset, with more than 55% sensitivity and more than 72% specificity. Sample size was not statistically predetermined, and investigators were not blinded to group allocation.

This clonotype was observed at least ten times. The specificity of this receptor is unknown. The record has no base qualities; no much larger clone is one base away. Stable Graves' hyperthyroidism was defined as no progression to ophthalmopathy during 18 months of follow-up. Hyperthyroidism patients were newly diagnosed, with disease duration under 2 months, and aged 18 to 65 years. Any patient with an uncontrolled infection, another autoimmune disease, pregnancy or lactation was excluded. Clinical symptoms, serum thyroxine and TRAb, thyroid ultrasound, and orbital computed tomography formed the basis for the diagnoses. PBMCs were separated from around 9.1 ml of fresh peripheral blood using Ficoll-Paque density gradient centrifugation. Trizol reagent was used to extract total RNA, and RNA quality was then checked on an Agilent 2100 Bioanalyzer. From its cysteine to its phenylalanine, the CDR3 spans 16 amino acids. The only DNA kept is the CDR3, 48 bases in frame from the first base. From a lookup of the germline V gene, CDR1 and CDR2 are MDHEN and SYDVKM. V has 3 bases trimmed and J has 2 bases trimmed; junction bases matching no gene number 6.

The clonotype originates from a woman aged 45 to 65 with Graves' hyperthyroidism. The chain is encoded by TRBV28 joined to TRBJ2-1, and 8 bases in between align with TRBD2. Specimen: blood. At the DNA level, the sequence is TGTGCCAGCAGTTTCAAAGCGGGAGTTCCCTACAATGAGCAGTTCTTC. Its translation reads: CASSFKAGVPYNEQFF.